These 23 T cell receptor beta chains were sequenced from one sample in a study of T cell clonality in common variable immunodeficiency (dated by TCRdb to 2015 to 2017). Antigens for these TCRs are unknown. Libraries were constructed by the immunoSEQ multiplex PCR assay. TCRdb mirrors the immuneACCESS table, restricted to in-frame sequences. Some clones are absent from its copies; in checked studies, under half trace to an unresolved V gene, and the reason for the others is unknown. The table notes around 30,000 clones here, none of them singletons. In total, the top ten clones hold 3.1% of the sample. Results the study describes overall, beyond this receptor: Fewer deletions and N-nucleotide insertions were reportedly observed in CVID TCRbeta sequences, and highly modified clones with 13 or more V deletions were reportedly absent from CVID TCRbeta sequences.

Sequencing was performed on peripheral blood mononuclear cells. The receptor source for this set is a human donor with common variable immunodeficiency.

The CDR3 protein is CSASLAGTAFEAFF. Incomplete CDR3 DNA: TGCAGTGCTTCCCTGGCCGGGACAGCCTTTGAA. The chain links TRBV20-1 to TRBJ1-1; 7 bases are a match to TRBD1. The read stops 3 residues short of the end of the CDR3; the missing end is completed from the germline J gene. Germline CDR1 and CDR2: DFQATT and SNEGSKA (reference sequence). The CDR3 is 14 amino acids. J was trimmed by 7 bases and V by 5 bases; bases with no gene match: 13.

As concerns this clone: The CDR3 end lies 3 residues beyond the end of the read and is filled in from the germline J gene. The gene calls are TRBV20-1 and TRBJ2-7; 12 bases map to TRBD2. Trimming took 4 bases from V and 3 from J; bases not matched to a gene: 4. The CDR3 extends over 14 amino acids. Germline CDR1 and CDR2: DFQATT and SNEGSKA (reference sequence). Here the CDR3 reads CSATGLAGHYEQYF. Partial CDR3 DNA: TGCAGTGCTACCGGACTAGCGGGGCACTACGAG.

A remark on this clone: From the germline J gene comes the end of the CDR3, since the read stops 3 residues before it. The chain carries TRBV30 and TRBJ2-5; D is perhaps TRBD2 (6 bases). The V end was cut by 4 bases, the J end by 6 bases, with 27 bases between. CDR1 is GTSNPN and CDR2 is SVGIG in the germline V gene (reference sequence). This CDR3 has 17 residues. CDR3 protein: CAWTPRDGTQGRQTQYF. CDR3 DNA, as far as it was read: TGTGCCTGGACCCCCCGGGACGGGACTCAAGGCAGGCAGACC.

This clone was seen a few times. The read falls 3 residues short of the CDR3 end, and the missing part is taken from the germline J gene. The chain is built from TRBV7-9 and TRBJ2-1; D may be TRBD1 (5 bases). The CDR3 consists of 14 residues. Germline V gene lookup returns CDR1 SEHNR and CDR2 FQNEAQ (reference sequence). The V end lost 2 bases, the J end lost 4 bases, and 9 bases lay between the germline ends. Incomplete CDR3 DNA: TGTGCCAGCAGCTTAATTCAGGGTTACAATGAG. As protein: CASSLIQGYNE. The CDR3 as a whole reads CASSLIQGYNEQFF. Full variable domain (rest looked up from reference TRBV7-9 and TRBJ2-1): DTGVSQNPRHKITKRGQNVTFRCDPISEHNRLYWYRQTLGQGPEFLTYFQNEAQLEKSRLLSDRFSAERPKGSFSTLEIQRTEQGDSAMYLCASSLIQGYNEQFFGPGTRLTVL.

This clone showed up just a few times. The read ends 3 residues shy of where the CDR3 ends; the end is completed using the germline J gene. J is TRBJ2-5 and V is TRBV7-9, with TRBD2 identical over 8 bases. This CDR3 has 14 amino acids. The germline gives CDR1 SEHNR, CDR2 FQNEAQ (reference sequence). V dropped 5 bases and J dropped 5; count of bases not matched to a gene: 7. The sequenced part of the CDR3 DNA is TGTGCCAGCAGCCCGAGCGGGGGAGGGGAGACC. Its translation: CASSPSGGGET. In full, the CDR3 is CASSPSGGGETQYF.

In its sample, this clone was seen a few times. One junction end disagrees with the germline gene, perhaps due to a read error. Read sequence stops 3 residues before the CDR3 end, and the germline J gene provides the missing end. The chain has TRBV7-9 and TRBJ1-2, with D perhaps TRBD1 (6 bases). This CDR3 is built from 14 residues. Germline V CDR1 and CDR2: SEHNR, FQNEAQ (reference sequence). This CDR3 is CASSLDRQGSGYTF. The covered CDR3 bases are TGTGCAAGCAGCTTAGATCGGCAGGGGAGCGGC. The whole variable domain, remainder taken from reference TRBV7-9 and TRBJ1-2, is DTGVSQNPRHKITKRGQNVTFRCDPISEHNRLYWYRQTLGQGPEFLTYFQNEAQLEKSRLLSDRFSAERPKGSFSTLEIQRTEQGDSAMYLCASSLDRQGSGYTFGSGTRLTVV.

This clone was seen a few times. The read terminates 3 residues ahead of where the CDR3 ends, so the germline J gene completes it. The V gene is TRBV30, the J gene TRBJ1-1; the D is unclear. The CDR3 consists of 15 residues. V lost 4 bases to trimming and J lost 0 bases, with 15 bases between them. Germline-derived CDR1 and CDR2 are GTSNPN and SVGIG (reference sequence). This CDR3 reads CAWTKKPFMNTEAFF. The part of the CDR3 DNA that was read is TGTGCCTGGACTAAGAAGCCGTTCATGAACACTGAA.

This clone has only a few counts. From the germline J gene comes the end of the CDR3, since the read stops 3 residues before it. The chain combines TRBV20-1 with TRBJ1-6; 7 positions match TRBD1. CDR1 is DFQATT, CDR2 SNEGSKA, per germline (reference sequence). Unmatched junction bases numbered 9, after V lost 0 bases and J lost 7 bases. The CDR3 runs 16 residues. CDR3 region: CSARDLRTGLNSPLHF. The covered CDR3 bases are TGCAGTGCTAGAGATTTAAGGACAGGCCTGAATTCACCC.

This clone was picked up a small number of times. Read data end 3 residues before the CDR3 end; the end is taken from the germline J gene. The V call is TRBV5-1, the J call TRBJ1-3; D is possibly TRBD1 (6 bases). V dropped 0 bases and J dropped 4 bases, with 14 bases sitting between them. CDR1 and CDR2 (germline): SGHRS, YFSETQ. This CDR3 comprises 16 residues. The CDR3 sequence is CASSLAQGSGGNTIYF. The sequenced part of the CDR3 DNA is TGCGCCAGCAGCTTGGCACAGGGTTCTGGAGGAAACACC.

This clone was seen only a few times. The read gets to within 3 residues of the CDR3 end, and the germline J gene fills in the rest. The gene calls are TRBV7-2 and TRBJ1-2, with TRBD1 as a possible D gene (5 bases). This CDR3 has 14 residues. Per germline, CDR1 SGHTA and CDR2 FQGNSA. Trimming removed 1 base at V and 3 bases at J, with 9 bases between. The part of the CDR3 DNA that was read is TGTGCCAGCAGCTTAGACAGGACCGACTATGGC. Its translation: CASSLDRTDYG. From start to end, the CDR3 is CASSLDRTDYGYTF.

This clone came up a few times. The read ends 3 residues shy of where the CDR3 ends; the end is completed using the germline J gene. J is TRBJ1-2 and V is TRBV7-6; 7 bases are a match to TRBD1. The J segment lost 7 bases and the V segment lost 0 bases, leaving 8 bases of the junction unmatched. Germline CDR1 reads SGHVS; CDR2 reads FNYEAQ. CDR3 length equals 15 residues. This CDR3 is CASSLAPGGLSGYTF. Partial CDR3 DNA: TGTGCCAGCAGCTTAGCTCCAGGGGGATTAAGTGGC. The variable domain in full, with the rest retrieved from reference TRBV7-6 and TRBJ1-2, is GAGVSQSPRYKVTKRGQDVALRCDPISGHVSLYWYRQALGQGPEFLTYFNYEAQQDKSGLPNDRFSAERPEGSISTLTIQRTEQRDSAMYRCASSLAPGGLSGYTFGSGTRLTVV.

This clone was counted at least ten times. CDR3 bases read: TGTGCCAGTAGTCCACGGACAGGGGGTGGCAATCAGCCC. Residues: CASSPRTGGGNQP. In full, the CDR3 is CASSPRTGGGNQPQHF. The rearrangement joins TRBV19 to TRBJ1-5; 10 bases fit TRBD1. With the read ending 3 residues before the CDR3 end, the germline J gene is used to fill in that end. J lost 2 bases, V lost 5 bases, and 6 bases had no gene match. The length of the CDR3 is 16 residues. Germline CDR1 and CDR2: LNHDA and SQIVND (reference sequence).

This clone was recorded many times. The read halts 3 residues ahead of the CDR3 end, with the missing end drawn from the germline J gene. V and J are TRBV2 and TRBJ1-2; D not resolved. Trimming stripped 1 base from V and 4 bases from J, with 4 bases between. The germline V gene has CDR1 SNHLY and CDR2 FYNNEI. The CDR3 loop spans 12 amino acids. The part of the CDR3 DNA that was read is TGTGCCAGCAGTGAAGAGGGCTATGGC. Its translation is CASSEEGYG. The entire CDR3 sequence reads CASSEEGYGYTF.

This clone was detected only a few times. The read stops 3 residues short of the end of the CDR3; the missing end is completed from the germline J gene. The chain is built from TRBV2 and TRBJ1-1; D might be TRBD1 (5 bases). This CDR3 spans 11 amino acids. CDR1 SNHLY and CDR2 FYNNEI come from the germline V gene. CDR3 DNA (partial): TGTGCCACCCGGGAAGGGGTACGG. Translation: CATREGVR. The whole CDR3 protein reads CATREGVRAFF. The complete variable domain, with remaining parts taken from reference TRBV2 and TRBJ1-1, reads EPEVTQTPSHQVTQMGQEVILRCVPISNHLYFYWYRQILGQKVEFLVSFYNNEISEKSEIFDDQFSVERPDGSNFTLKIRSTKLEDSAMYFCATREGVRAFFGQGTRLTVV.

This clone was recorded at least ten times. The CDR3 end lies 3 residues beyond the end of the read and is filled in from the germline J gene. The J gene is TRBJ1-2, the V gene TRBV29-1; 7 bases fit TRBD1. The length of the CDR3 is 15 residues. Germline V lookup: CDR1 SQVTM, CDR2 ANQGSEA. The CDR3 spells CSVLPVETGFFGYTF. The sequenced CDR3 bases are TGCAGCGTCCTACCTGTTGAGACAGGGTTTTTCGGC.

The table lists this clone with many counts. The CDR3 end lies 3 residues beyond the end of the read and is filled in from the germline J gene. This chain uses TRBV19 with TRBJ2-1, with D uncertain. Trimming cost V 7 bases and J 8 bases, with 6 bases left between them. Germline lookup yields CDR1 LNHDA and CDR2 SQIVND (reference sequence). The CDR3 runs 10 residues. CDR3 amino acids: CASKGYEQFF. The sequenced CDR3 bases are TGTGCCAGTAAGGGCTATGAG.

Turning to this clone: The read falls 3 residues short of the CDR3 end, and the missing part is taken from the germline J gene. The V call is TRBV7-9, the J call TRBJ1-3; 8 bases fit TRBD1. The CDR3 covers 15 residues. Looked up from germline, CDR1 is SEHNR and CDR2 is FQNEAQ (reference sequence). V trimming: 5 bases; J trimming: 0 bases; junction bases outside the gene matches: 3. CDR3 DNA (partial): TGTGCCAGCAGCGGTACAGGGGGCTCTGGAAACACC. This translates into CASSGTGGSGNT. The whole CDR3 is CASSGTGGSGNTIYF.

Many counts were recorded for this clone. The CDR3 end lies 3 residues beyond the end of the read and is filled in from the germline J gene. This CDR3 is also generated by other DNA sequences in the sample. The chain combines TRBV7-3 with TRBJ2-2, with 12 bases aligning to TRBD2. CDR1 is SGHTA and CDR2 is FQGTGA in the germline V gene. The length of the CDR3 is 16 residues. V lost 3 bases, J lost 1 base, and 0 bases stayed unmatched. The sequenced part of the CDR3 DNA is TGTGCCAGCAGCTTGACTAGCGGGGGGAACACCGGGGAG. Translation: CASSLTSGGNTGE. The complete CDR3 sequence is CASSLTSGGNTGELFF. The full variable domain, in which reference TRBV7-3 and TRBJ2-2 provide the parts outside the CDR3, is GAGVSQTPSNKVTEKGKYVELRCDPISGHTALYWYRQSLGQGPEFLIYFQGTGAADDSGLPNDRFFAVRPEGSVSTLKIQRTERGDSAVYLCASSLTSGGNTGELFFGEGSRLTVL.

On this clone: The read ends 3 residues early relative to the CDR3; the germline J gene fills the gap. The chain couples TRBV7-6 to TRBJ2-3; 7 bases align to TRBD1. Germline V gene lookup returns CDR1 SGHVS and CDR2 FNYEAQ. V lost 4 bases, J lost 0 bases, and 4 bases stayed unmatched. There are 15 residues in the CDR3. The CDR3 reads CASSSGQRSTDTQYF. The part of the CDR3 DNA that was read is TGTGCCAGCAGCTCGGGACAGCGTAGCACAGATACG. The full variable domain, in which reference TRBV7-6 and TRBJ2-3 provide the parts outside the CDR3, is GAGVSQSPRYKVTKRGQDVALRCDPISGHVSLYWYRQALGQGPEFLTYFNYEAQQDKSGLPNDRFSAERPEGSISTLTIQRTEQRDSAMYRCASSSGQRSTDTQYFGPGTRLTVL.

The covered CDR3 bases are TGTGCCAGTAGTACCTACCGGAGGGGAGTCGACACAGATACG. Protein: CASSTYRRGVDTDT. The full CDR3 is CASSTYRRGVDTDTQYF. The chain is built from TRBV19 and TRBJ2-3, with a possible D match to TRBD2 (6 bases). From the germline J gene comes the end of the CDR3, since the read stops 3 residues before it. Germline V lookup: CDR1 LNHDA, CDR2 SQIVND (reference sequence). This CDR3 has 17 amino acids. Trimming cost V 4 bases and J 2 bases, with 19 bases left between them.

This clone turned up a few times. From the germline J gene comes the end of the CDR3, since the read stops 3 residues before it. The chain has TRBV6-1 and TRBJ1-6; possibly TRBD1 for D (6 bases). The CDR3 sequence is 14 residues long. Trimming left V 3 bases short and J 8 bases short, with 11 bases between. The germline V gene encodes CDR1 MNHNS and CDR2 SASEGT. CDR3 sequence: CASSEGARDSPLHF. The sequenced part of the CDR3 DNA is TGTGCCAGCAGTGAGGGGGCGCGGGATTCACCC.

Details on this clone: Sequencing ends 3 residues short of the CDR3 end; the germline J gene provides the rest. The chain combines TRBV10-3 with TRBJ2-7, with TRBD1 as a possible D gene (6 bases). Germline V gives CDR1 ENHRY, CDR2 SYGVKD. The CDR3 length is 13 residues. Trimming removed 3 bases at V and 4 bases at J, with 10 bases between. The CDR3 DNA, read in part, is TGTGCCATCAGTGAATTGACAGGATACGAG. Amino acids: CAISELTGYE. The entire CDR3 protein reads CAISELTGYEQYF.

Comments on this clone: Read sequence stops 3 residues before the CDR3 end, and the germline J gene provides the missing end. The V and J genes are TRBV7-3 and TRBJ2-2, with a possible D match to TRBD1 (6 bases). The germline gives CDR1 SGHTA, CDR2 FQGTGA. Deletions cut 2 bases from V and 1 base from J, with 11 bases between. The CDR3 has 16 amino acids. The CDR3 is CASSLLSRGNTGELFF. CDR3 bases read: TGTGCCAGCAGCTTATTGAGCAGGGGGAACACCGGGGAG.